Following are 27 T cell receptor beta chains from one sample sequenced in a study of T cell responses to AZD1222 COVID-19 vaccine (dated by TCRdb to the early 2020s). Library prep was done by the immunoSEQ multiplex PCR assay. Held by TCRdb, this immuneACCESS table contains in-frame sequences only and omits some clones. Under half of the omission traces to an unresolved V gene where checked; the cause of the rest is unknown. The sample table lists 100,000 to 150,000 clones, approximately 92% of them with a count of one. Over 0.95% of the sample comes from the top ten. The label giving this sample's time point can be read as: baseline before first vaccination. This material consisted of peripheral blood, taken on day 0 of AZD1222 vaccination. All receptors derive from an adult in good health.

V and J are TRBV29-1 and TRBJ2-2; 7 nucleotides agree with TRBD1. V trimming: 5 bases; J trimming: 5 bases; junction bases outside the gene matches: 5. The germline gives CDR1 SQVTM, CDR2 ANQGSEA. This CDR3 contains 13 residues. CDR3 bases: TGCAGCGTTAGACAGGGAATTACCGGGGAGCTGTTTTTT. Protein: CSVRQGITGELFF.

This chain uses TRBV9 with TRBJ1-5, with D perhaps matching TRBD1 (5 bases). CDR3 length equals 15 residues. The germline V and J ends were trimmed by 3 bases and 4 bases, with 14 bases remaining between them. From germline, CDR1 is SGDLS and CDR2 YYNGEE. CDR3 sequence (DNA): TGTGCCAGCAGCGCGGGCGGGGCAAAGAATCAGCCCCAGCATTTT. Translating it yields CASSAGGAKNQPQHF. Variable domain in full (rest from reference TRBV9 and TRBJ1-5): DSGVTQTPKHLITATGQRVTLRCSPRSGDLSVYWYQQSLDQGLQFLIQYYNGEERAKGNILERFSAQQFPDLHSELNLSSLELGDSALYFCASSAGGAKNQPQHFGDGTRLSIL.

The sample holds one count of this clone. This chain joins TRBV7-9 and TRBJ2-5; 9 bases align to TRBD2. CDR3 length: 16 residues. Germline V gene lookup returns CDR1 SEHNR and CDR2 FQNEAQ (reference sequence). With V trimmed by 5 bases and J by 2 bases, 9 bases remained unmatched. As DNA, the CDR3 is TGTGCCAGCAGCACCGTAGCGGGGGCCCCTCAAGAGACCCAGTACTTC. Translation gives CASSTVAGAPQETQYF. Supplemented by reference TRBV7-9 and TRBJ2-5, the full variable domain reads DTGVSQNPRHKITKRGQNVTFRCDPISEHNRLYWYRQTLGQGPEFLTYFQNEAQLEKSRLLSDRFSAERPKGSFSTLEIQRTEQGDSAMYLCASSTVAGAPQETQYFGPGTRLLVL.

The chain combines TRBV2 with TRBJ2-5; D uncertain. V shed 6 bases and J shed 0 bases, with 11 bases lying between them. This CDR3 is built from 14 residues. Per the germline V gene, CDR1 is SNHLY and CDR2 is FYNNEI. DNA of the CDR3: TGTGCCAGCAGCCCTCAGCCGAACCAAGAGACCCAGTACTTC. Its translation is CASSPQPNQETQYF.

The chain carries TRBV4-2 and TRBJ2-1; D might be TRBD2 (6 bases). V lost 4 bases and J 6 bases, leaving 19 bases between the germline ends. CDR3 size: 16 residues. CDR1 is LGHNA and CDR2 is YNFKEQ in the germline V gene. CDR3 loop: CASSRRDFPVGNEQFF. CDR3 sequence (DNA): TGTGCCAGCAGCCGTAGGGACTTCCCCGTGGGCAATGAGCAGTTCTTC.

This chain joins TRBV27 and TRBJ2-5, with TRBD2 matching over 13 bases. V shed 6 bases and J 5 bases; nucleotides not matched to a gene: 12. Germline V CDR1 and CDR2: MNHEY, SMNVEV (reference sequence). The CDR3 sequence is 17 residues long. CDR3 bases: TGTGCCAGCAGGGGACTAGCGGGATTCTTTGGGCAGGAGACCCAGTACTTC. This sequence encodes CASRGLAGFFGQETQYF.

This chain connects TRBV2 to TRBJ2-7; D call uncertain. The CDR3 is 11 amino acids. CDR1 and CDR2 from the germline V gene are SNHLY and FYNNEI. With 9 bases removed from V and 2 bases from J, the gap between germline ends came to 8 bases. The CDR3 here is CASTGAYEQYF. The DNA for the CDR3 is TGTGCCAGTACTGGGGCCTACGAGCAGTACTTC.

The chain links TRBV7-9 to TRBJ1-4; TRBD1 matches at 7 bases. This CDR3 region has 16 residues. Germline values: CDR1 SEHNR, CDR2 FQNEAQ (reference sequence). With V trimmed by 3 bases and J by 3 bases, 7 bases remained unmatched. CDR3 bases: TGTGCCAGCAGCTTTACAGGGGCGGCCCCTAATGAAAAACTGTTTTTT. Its translation: CASSFTGAAPNEKLFF.

The chain combines TRBV5-1 with TRBJ2-5; 7 nucleotides match TRBD2. V lost 0 bases, J lost 1 base, and 9 bases stayed unmatched. Germline V gene sequence: CDR1 SGHRS, CDR2 YFSETQ. The CDR3 loop spans 17 amino acids. In nucleotides, the CDR3 is TGCGCCAGCAGCTTGGGGGCCGTAGCGGGCGGCCAAGAGACCCAGTACTTC. It translates to CASSLGAVAGGQETQYF.

The V and J genes are TRBV29-1 and TRBJ2-5, with D perhaps matching TRBD2 (5 bases). Germline V lookup: CDR1 SQVTM, CDR2 ANQGSEA. The V and J ends lost 4 bases and 5 bases respectively, with 20 bases between them. The CDR3 runs to 15 residues. The CDR3 region has the DNA TGCAGCGTTGGACGGAGGCGAGGGTTGGGGGAGACCCAGTACTTC. This codes for CSVGRRRGLGETQYF.

V usage is TRBV5-1 and J usage is TRBJ1-2, with D possibly TRBD1 on 6 matching bases. The CDR3 has 13 amino acids. Germline values: CDR1 SGHRS, CDR2 YFSETQ. The V end lost 4 bases, the J end lost 5 bases, and 12 bases lay between the germline ends. CDR3 sequence reads: CASSAGQSYGYTF. The CDR3 DNA reads as TGCGCCAGCAGCGCCGGACAGTCGTATGGCTACACCTTC.

The chain links TRBV2 to TRBJ1-4, with a tentative D call TRBD1 (5 bases). Germline-derived CDR1 and CDR2 are SNHLY and FYNNEI. Trimming pared 7 bases from V and 0 bases from J, leaving 15 bases between. The CDR3 is made up of 16 amino acids. The CDR3 reads CASTGTTYATNEKLFF. Written as DNA, the CDR3 is TGTGCCAGCACAGGGACTACCTATGCAACTAATGAAAAACTGTTTTTT.

This clone was observed a few times. This chain uses TRBV5-5 with TRBJ2-1; the match to TRBD2 covers 13 bases. Germline V CDR1 and CDR2: SGHKS, YYEKEE (reference sequence). This CDR3 has 17 amino acids. V shed 6 bases and J 3 bases; nucleotides not matched to a gene: 9. CDR3 DNA: TGTGCCAGCACTCCTGGACTAGCGGGAGTGGTCTACAATGAGCAGTTCTTC. It translates to CASTPGLAGVVYNEQFF. Full variable domain (outside the CDR3, taken from reference TRBV5-5 and TRBJ2-1): DAGVTQSPTHLIKTRGQQVTLRCSPISGHKSVSWYQQVLGQGPQFIFQYYEKEERGRGNFPDRFSARQFPNYSSELNVNALLLGDSALYLCASTPGLAGVVYNEQFFGPGTRLTVL.

The chain links TRBV28 to TRBJ2-7; weak D call: TRBD1 (6 bases). The V gene's germline CDR1 is MDHEN and CDR2 SYDVKM. The CDR3 is made up of 16 amino acids. Trimming cost V 8 bases and J 0 bases, with 20 bases left between them. The CDR3 DNA sequence: TGTGCCAGCGCAAGGGCCACTGGGGACACCTCCTACGAGCAGTACTTC. It is translated as CASARATGDTSYEQYF. The full variable domain, rest sourced from reference TRBV28 and TRBJ2-7, is DVKVTQSSRYLVKRTGEKVFLECVQDMDHENMFWYRQDPGLGLRLIYFSYDVKMKEKGDIPEGYSVSREKKERFSLILESASTNQTSMYLCASARATGDTSYEQYFGPGTRLTVT.

In its sample, this clone was seen a few times. The V call is TRBV7-9, the J call TRBJ2-1; TRBD1 matches at 10 bases. Germline CDR1 is SEHNR and CDR2 is FQNEAQ (reference sequence). The CDR3 is made up of 19 amino acids. V was pared by 0 bases and J by 2 bases, with 10 bases of the junction left unmatched. This CDR3 is CASSLAVVVGQGAYNEQFF. CDR3 sequence (DNA): TGTGCCAGCAGCTTAGCTGTAGTTGTTGGACAGGGGGCCTACAATGAGCAGTTCTTC.

In DNA form, the CDR3 reads TGTGCCAGCAGCCAAGGATATTCCTATGGCTACACCTTC. This gives the protein CASSQGYSYGYTF. The V gene is TRBV3-1 (or the pseudogene TRBV3-2), the J gene TRBJ1-2; unclear D gene. The germline gives CDR1 LGHDT, CDR2 YNNKEL (reference sequence). With 1 base removed from V and 4 bases from J, the gap between germline ends came to 7 bases. The CDR3 extends over 13 amino acids.

The V and J genes are TRBV5-1 and TRBJ2-5; the D gene is possibly TRBD2 (5 bases). This CDR3 has 14 amino acids. V was cut by 4 bases and J by 1 base, with 11 bases left in between. Germline CDR1 SGHRS, CDR2 YFSETQ. In DNA form, the CDR3 reads TGCGCCAGCAGCGAGGGCCCAACCCAAGAGACCCAGTACTTC. Translation: CASSEGPTQETQYF.

The chain is built from TRBV6-6 and TRBJ2-7; 9 bases map to TRBD1. Germline CDR1 MNHNY, CDR2 SVGAGI (reference sequence). J was trimmed by 0 bases and V by 6 bases; bases with no gene match: 9. The CDR3 runs to 16 residues. The CDR3 sequence: CASSPGQGIFSYEQYF. The CDR3 DNA follows: TGTGCCAGCAGCCCGGGACAGGGAATATTCTCCTACGAGCAGTACTTC.

The chain couples TRBV7-3 to TRBJ2-1; 10 positions agree with TRBD1. Looked up from germline, CDR1 is SGHTA and CDR2 is FQGTGA. The CDR3 is 17 residues long. J was trimmed by 8 bases and V by 2 bases; bases with no gene match: 12. CDR3 nucleotide sequence: TGTGCCAGCAGCTTATCCCCTTGGGGACAGGGGACCCATGAGCAGTTCTTC. Amino acid sequence: CASSLSPWGQGTHEQFF.

The chain's CDR3 is CASSQRGKGRQETQYF. The CDR3 DNA follows: TGTGCCAGCAGCCAAAGGGGAAAGGGCAGACAAGAGACCCAGTACTTC. V gene TRBV3-1 (or the pseudogene TRBV3-2) combines with J gene TRBJ2-5, with a possible D match to TRBD1 (5 bases). V dropped 2 bases and J dropped 2 bases, with 15 bases sitting between them. CDR3 length: 16 residues. In germline, CDR1 is LGHDT, CDR2 YNNKEL (reference sequence).

The rearrangement joins TRBV4-2 to TRBJ2-7, with 14 bases identical to TRBD2. V lost 3 bases and J lost 6; bases outside the gene matches: 4. CDR3 length: 15 residues. CDR1 and CDR2 (germline): LGHNA, YNFKEQ. The CDR3 protein is CASSQGLAGVVEQYF. CDR3 nucleotides: TGTGCCAGCAGCCAGGGACTAGCGGGAGTTGTCGAGCAGTACTTC.

This clone was recorded only once. J is TRBJ2-7 and V is TRBV7-8, with D possibly matching TRBD2 (6 bases). V lost 5 bases, J lost 3 bases, and 17 bases lay in between. This CDR3 spans 15 amino acids. Germline V gene data show CDR1 as SGHVS and CDR2 as FQNEAQ. The CDR3 region is CASSETGVSVYEQYF. The DNA for the CDR3 is TGTGCCAGCAGCGAAACGGGGGTCAGCGTCTACGAGCAGTACTTC.

This chain connects TRBV7-3 to TRBJ1-5; tentatively, D is TRBD1 (5 bases). CDR1 SGHTA and CDR2 FQGTGA come from the germline V gene. The ends were cut back, 0 bases at V and 6 bases at J, with 6 bases in the middle. The CDR3 has 13 amino acids. The CDR3 reads CASSLTGAQPQHF. The CDR3 DNA is TGTGCCAGCAGCTTAACAGGGGCTCAGCCCCAGCATTTT.

The V and J genes are TRBV27 and TRBJ1-1; possible D gene TRBD1, 5 bases. CDR3 length: 14 residues. Germline CDR1 and CDR2: MNHEY and SMNVEV (reference sequence). V lost 5 bases, J lost 1 base, and 11 bases lay in between. The CDR3 sequence is CASSNRSPNTEAFF. For the CDR3, the DNA is TGTGCCAGCAGTAACAGGTCCCCGAACACTGAAGCTTTCTTT.

This rearrangement joins TRBV3-1 (or the pseudogene TRBV3-2) to TRBJ1-1; weak D call: TRBD1 (6 bases). The CDR3 totals 13 residues. Deletions cut 11 bases from V and 5 bases from J, with 18 bases between. From germline, CDR1 is LGHDT and CDR2 YNNKEL (reference sequence). The DNA for the CDR3 is TGTGCCGCCTCCCTAAACAGGGAGACTGAAGCTTTCTTT. As protein: CAASLNRETEAFF.

This clone appeared a single time. This rearrangement joins TRBV9 to TRBJ2-7; D may be TRBD1 (6 bases). Trimming took off 1 base at V and 1 base at J, with 9 bases between the two ends. The CDR3 covers 14 residues. The germline V gene encodes CDR1 SGDLS and CDR2 YYNGEE. CDR3 in DNA: TGTGCCAGCAGCGTATCCCAGGGGTCCTACGAGCAGTACTTC. It is translated as CASSVSQGSYEQYF.

This clone was detected only once. The rearrangement uses TRBV27 and TRBJ2-1; the match to TRBD2 covers 9 bases. Per the germline V gene, CDR1 is MNHEY and CDR2 is SMNVEV (reference sequence). The CDR3 spans 15 residues. The V gene end was trimmed by 6 bases and the J gene end by 6 bases; junction bases not matched to a gene: 9. CDR3 coding DNA: TGTGCCAGCAGACGCGGGACTAGCCAACCCAATGAGCAGTTCTTC. Residues: CASRRGTSQPNEQFF.